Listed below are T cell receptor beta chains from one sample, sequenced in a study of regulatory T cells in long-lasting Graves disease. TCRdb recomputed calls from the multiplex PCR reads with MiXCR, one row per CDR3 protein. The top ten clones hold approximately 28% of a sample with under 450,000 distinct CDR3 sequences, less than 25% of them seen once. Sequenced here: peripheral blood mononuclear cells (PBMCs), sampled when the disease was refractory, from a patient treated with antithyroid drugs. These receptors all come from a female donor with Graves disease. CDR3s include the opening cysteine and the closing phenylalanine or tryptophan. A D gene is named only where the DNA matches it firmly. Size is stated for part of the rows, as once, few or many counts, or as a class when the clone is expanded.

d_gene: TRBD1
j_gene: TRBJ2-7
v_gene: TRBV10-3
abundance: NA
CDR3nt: TGTGCCACGAGGGACAGCTACGAGCAGTACTTC
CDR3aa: CATRDSYEQYF

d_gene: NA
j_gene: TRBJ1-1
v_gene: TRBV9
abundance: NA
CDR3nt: TGTGCCAGCAGCCCTGACCCCAACCAGGGAGCTTTCTTT
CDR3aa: CASSPDPNQGAFF

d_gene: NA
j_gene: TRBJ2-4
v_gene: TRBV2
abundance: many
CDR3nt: TGTGCCAGCAGTGAAGCGATTGTCCTCGCCCCCAAAAACATTCAGTACTTC
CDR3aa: CASSEAIVLAPKNIQYF

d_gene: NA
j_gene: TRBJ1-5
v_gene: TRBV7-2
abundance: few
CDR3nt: TGTGCCAGCAGCCCTTCCCTCTCTGGCAATCAGCCCCAGCATTTT
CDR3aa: CASSPSLSGNQPQHF

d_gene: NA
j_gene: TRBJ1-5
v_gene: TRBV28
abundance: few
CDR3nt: TGTGCCAGCAGTTTACCCCGGGTCCATCAGCCCCAGCATTTT
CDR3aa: CASSLPRVHQPQHF

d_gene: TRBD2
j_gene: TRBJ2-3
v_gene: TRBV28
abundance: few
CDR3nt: TGTGCCAGCAGTTTACAAAGTCTAGCGGGAGTTTCAGATACGCAGTATTTT
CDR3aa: CASSLQSLAGVSDTQYF

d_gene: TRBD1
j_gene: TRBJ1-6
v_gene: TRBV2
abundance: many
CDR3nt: TGTGCCACCCACCTGACAGGGAATTCACCCCTCCACTTT
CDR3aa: CATHLTGNSPLHF

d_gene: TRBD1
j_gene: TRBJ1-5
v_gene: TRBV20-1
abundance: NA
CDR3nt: TGCAGTGCTAGAGATGGGACAGAGAATAATCAGCCCCAGCATTTT
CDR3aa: CSARDGTENNQPQHF

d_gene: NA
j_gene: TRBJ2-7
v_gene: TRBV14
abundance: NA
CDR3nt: TGTGCCAGCAGCCAGGGGACGGGACTCCTCTACGAGCAGTACTTC
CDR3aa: CASSQGTGLLYEQYF

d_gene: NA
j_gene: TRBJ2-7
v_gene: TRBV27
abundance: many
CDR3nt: TGTGCCAGCAGGCAACGAGGAGGATGGTACGAGCAGTACTTC
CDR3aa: CASRQRGGWYEQYF

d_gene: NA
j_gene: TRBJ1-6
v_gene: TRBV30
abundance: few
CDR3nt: TGTGCCTGGAGTTCCGGGGCTTTGGGTAATTCACCCCTCCACTTT
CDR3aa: CAWSSGALGNSPLHF

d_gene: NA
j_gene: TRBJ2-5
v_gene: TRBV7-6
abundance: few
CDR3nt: TGTGCCAGCAGCAGAAACCGGGAGACCCAGTACTTC
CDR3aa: CASSRNRETQYF

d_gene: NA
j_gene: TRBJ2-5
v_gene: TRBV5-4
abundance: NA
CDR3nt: TGTGCCAGCAGCTACGACAGACAAGAGACCCAGTACTTC
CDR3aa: CASSYDRQETQYF

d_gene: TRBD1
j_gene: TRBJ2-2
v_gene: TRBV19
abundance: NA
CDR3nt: TGTGCCAGTAGTATACCCCCGAGGGGGCGCGGGACCGGGGAGCTGTTTTTT
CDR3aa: CASSIPPRGRGTGELFF

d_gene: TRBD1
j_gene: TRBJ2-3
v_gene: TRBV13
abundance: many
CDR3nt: TGTGCCAGCAGCCGCAGACAGGGCGGGACAGATACGCAGTATTTT
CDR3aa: CASSRRQGGTDTQYF

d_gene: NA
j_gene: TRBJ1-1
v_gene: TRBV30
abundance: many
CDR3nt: TGTGCCTGGAGTGCTCAGGGGTACACTGAAGCTTTCTTT
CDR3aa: CAWSAQGYTEAFF

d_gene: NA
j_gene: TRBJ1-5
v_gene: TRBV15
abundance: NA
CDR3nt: TGTGCCACCAGCAGAGATAGGAATAGGGGCTCTGGACAGCCCCAGCATTTT
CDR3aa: CATSRDRNRGSGQPQHF

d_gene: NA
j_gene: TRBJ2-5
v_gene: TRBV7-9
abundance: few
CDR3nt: TGTGCCAGCAGCTTACCAACGGAAGAGACCCAGTACTTC
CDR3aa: CASSLPTEETQYF

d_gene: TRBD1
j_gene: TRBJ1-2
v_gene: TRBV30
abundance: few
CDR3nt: TGTGCCTGGAGTCCGGGACAGGGCTCAGCTAACTATGGCTACACCTTC
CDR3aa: CAWSPGQGSANYGYTF

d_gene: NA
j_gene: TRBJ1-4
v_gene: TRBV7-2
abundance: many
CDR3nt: TGTGCCAGCAGCCCGGGCCCTAGCAATGAAAAACTGTTTTTT
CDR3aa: CASSPGPSNEKLFF

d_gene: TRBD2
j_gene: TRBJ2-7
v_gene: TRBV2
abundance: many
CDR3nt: TGTGCCAGCAGTGAACTCGGGCTAGCGGGAGTATACGAGCAGTACTTC
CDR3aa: CASSELGLAGVYEQYF

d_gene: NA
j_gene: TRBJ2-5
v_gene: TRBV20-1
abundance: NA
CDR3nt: TGCAGTGCTAGAGCCCTGGGAGAGACCCAGTACTTC
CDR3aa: CSARALGETQYF

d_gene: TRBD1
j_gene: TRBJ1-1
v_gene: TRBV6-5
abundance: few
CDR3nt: TGTGCCAGCAGTTACCATAGGGGGCTCACTGAAGCTTTCTTT
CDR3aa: CASSYHRGLTEAFF

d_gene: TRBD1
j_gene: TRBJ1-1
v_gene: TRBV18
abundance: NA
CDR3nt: TGTGCCAGCTCGGCGGACAGGGGGAGCACTGAAGCTTTCTTT
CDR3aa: CASSADRGSTEAFF

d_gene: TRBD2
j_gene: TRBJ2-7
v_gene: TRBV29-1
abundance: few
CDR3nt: TGCAGCCCTACTCCGTACCTGACGGGGGGGGAACGACATTACGAGCAGTACTTC
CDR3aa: CSPTPYLTGGERHYEQYF

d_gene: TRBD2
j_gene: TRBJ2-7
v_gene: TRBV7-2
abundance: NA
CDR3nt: TGTGCCAGCAGCTTCAATAGCGGGAGCCCCTACGAGCAGTACTTC
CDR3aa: CASSFNSGSPYEQYF

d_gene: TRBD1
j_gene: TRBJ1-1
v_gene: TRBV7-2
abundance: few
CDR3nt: TGTGCCAGCAGCTTCAAGACAGGGACTGAAGCTTTCTTT
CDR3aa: CASSFKTGTEAFF

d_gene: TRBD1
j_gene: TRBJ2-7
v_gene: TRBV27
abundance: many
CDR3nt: TGTGCCAGCAGTCTACGACAGGGGGACGAGCAGTACTTC
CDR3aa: CASSLRQGDEQYF

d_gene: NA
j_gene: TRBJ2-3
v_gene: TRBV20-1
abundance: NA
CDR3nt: TGCAGTGCTGGAGTAGGGGTTGGCACAGATACGCAGTATTTT
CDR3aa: CSAGVGVGTDTQYF

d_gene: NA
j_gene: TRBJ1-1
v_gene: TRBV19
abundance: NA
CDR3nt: TGTGCCAGTAGATTCGGAGTGGGGTTGAACACTGAAGCTTTCTTT
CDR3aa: CASRFGVGLNTEAFF

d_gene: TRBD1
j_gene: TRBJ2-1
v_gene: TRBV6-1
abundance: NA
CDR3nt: TGTGCCAGCAGAATGACAGGGGGCTTTTATAATGAGCAGTTCTTC
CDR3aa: CASRMTGGFYNEQFF

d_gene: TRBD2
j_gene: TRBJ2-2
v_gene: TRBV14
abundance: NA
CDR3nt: TGTGCCAGCAGCCTGGGACTAGCGGGAATCGGGGAGCTGTTTTTT
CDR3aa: CASSLGLAGIGELFF

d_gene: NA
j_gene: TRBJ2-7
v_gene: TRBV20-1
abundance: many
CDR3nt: TGCAGTGCTAGGCTTTCCTACGAGCAGTACTTC
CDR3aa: CSARLSYEQYF

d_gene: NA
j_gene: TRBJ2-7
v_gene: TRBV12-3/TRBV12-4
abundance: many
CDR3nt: TGTGCCAGCGGCCGGATCCACCCAAAAAACTACGAGCAGTACTTC
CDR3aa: CASGRIHPKNYEQYF

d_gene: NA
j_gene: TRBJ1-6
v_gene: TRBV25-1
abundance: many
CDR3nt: TGTGCCAGCCGGACGGGCGGGAATTCACCCCTCCACTTT
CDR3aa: CASRTGGNSPLHF

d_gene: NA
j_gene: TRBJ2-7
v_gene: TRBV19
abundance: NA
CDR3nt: TGTGCCAGTAGTAGACGCGAGGGGTTAGCCTACGAGCAGTACTTC
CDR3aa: CASSRREGLAYEQYF